This entry lists 30 T cell receptor beta chains sequenced from one sample in a study of blood T cell repertoires in COVID-19. Measured with immunoSEQ multiplex PCR; TCRdb has only the in-frame clones, and not every one. The table lists fewer than 100,000 clones, around nine tenths of them singletons. The specimen was peripheral blood. The receptors were gathered from a woman older than 75 with acute or convalescent COVID-19.

The genes are TRBV19 and TRBJ2-2; the D is unclear. CDR3 length: 13 amino acids. The ends were cut back, 2 bases at V and 5 bases at J, with 6 bases in the middle. Germline V lookup: CDR1 LNHDA, CDR2 SQIVND (reference sequence). CDR3 coding DNA: TGTGCCAGTAGTATATTCCGGACCGGGGAGCTGTTTTTT. Its translation is CASSIFRTGELFF.

The DNA for the CDR3 is TGTGCCTGGAGCGGGGTGTACCAAGAGACCCAGTACTTC. Translating gives CAWSGVYQETQYF. The gene calls are TRBV30 and TRBJ2-5; possibly TRBD2 for D (5 bases). Germline lookup yields CDR1 GTSNPN and CDR2 SVGIG (reference sequence). V lost 3 bases and J 0 bases, leaving 8 bases between the germline ends. This CDR3 has 13 residues.

V is TRBV7-9 and J is TRBJ1-2; 11 nucleotides agree with TRBD1. V was clipped by 5 bases and J by 7 bases; unmatched bases: 9. The CDR3 runs 15 residues. CDR1 and CDR2 from the germline V gene are SEHNR and FQNEAQ (reference sequence). DNA of the CDR3: TGTGCCAGCAGCCTTCCGGGACAGGGGGTAGTTGGCTACACCTTC. Amino acids: CASSLPGQGVVGYTF. The full variable domain, completed using reference TRBV7-9 and TRBJ1-2, is DTGVSQNPRHKITKRGQNVTFRCDPISEHNRLYWYRQTLGQGPEFLTYFQNEAQLEKSRLLSDRFSAERPKGSFSTLEIQRTEQGDSAMYLCASSLPGQGVVGYTFGSGTRLTVV.

This chain links TRBV27 with TRBJ1-1, with D unresolved. The CDR3 totals 13 residues. Germline assignment: CDR1 MNHEY and CDR2 SMNVEV (reference sequence). V shed 0 bases and J shed 8 bases, with 10 bases lying between them. The CDR3 DNA is TGTGCCAGCAGTTTATCGGTCAGAACAGAAGCTTTCTTT. Its translation: CASSLSVRTEAFF.

The V and J genes are TRBV11-2 and TRBJ2-6; D not resolved. Germline CDR1 reads SGHAT; CDR2 reads FQNNGV. CDR3 length equals 15 residues. V was shortened by 3 bases and J by 2 bases, with 8 bases between the two germline ends. In nucleotides, the CDR3 is TGTGCCAGCAGCTTCGCTTGGCCTGGGGCCAACGTCCTGACTTTC. Translated: CASSFAWPGANVLTF.

The chain is built from TRBV5-1 and TRBJ2-3; D ambiguous. Per the germline V gene, CDR1 is SGHRS and CDR2 is YFSETQ. The CDR3 runs to 16 residues. The ends were cut back, 5 bases at V and 5 bases at J, with 21 bases in the middle. This CDR3 is CASRRRAFSLEDTQYF. As DNA, the CDR3 is TGCGCCAGCAGGAGGCGAGCCTTTTCACTCGAAGATACGCAGTATTTT.

The V and J genes are TRBV5-1 and TRBJ2-1, with 13 bases that match TRBD2. CDR1 is SGHRS and CDR2 is YFSETQ in the germline V gene. V lost 4 bases to trimming and J lost 5 bases; unmatched junction nucleotides: 3. This CDR3 is built from 15 residues. DNA of the CDR3: TGCGCCAGCAGCCCAGGGACTAGCGGGGACAATGAGCAGTTCTTC. It codes for CASSPGTSGDNEQFF. Drawing the rest from reference TRBV5-1 and TRBJ2-1, the complete variable domain is KAGVTQTPRYLIKTRGQQVTLSCSPISGHRSVSWYQQTPGQGLQFLFEYFSETQRNKGNFPGRFSGRQFSNSRSEMNVSTLELGDSALYLCASSPGTSGDNEQFFGPGTRLTVL.

This chain connects TRBV5-4 to TRBJ1-2; D perhaps matches TRBD1 (5 bases). The germline CDR1 and CDR2 sequences are SGHNT and YYREEE (reference sequence). Trimming removed 2 bases from V and 3 bases from J, with 11 bases in between. The CDR3 runs to 14 residues. The CDR3: CASSFSGGDYGYTF. The CDR3 DNA follows: TGTGCCAGCAGCTTCTCGGGAGGGGACTATGGCTACACCTTC.

The V and J genes are TRBV11-2 and TRBJ2-4, with 7 bases lining up with TRBD1. Germline CDR1 and CDR2: SGHAT and FQNNGV. Germline trimming cut 1 base from V and 10 bases from J; bases unmatched to any gene: 16. The CDR3 contains 17 residues. For the CDR3, the DNA is TGTGCCAGCAGCTTAGGTACCCACCTTACAGGGGATTGGATTCAGTACTTC. This codes for CASSLGTHLTGDWIQYF.

The V and J genes are TRBV13 and TRBJ2-7; 8 positions agree with TRBD2. The J segment lost 2 bases and the V segment lost 3 bases, leaving 0 bases of the junction unmatched. CDR1 and CDR2 from the germline V gene are PRHDT and FYEKMQ (reference sequence). The CDR3 extends over 13 amino acids. The CDR3 reads CASSFGGAYEQYF. CDR3 nucleotides: TGTGCCAGCAGCTTCGGGGGGGCCTACGAGCAGTACTTC.

The V call is TRBV3-1 (or the pseudogene TRBV3-2), the J call TRBJ1-3; D might be TRBD1 (5 bases). The V end was cut by 4 bases, the J end by 4 bases, with 29 bases between. Germline CDR1 and CDR2: LGHDT and YNNKEL (reference sequence). The CDR3 runs 20 residues. CDR3 sequence (DNA): TGTGCCAGCAGCCCCTCCGCCCGGAGTTCGGGGGATCGTCGAGGAAACACCATATATTTT. This sequence encodes CASSPSARSSGDRRGNTIYF.

The rearrangement joins TRBV3-1 (or the pseudogene TRBV3-2) to TRBJ2-7; D remains ambiguous. Germline V gives CDR1 LGHDT, CDR2 YNNKEL (reference sequence). This CDR3 has 12 amino acids. V gave up 5 bases and J gave up 6 bases, with 11 bases separating them. CDR3: CASSYTLSEQYF. CDR3 in DNA: TGTGCCAGCAGCTACACGCTCAGCGAGCAGTACTTC.

This clone was counted only a few times. Here the CDR3 reads CASRNSQGDTEAFF. CDR3 DNA sequence: TGTGCCAGCAGAAATAGCCAGGGGGACACTGAAGCTTTCTTT. V is TRBV28 and J is TRBJ1-1; 7 nucleotides align to TRBD1. This CDR3 region has 14 residues. CDR1 is MDHEN, CDR2 SYDVKM, per germline. V lost 6 bases, J lost 3 bases, and 7 bases stayed unmatched.

This clone was seen more than once but under ten times. The chain has TRBV7-2 and TRBJ2-7; 8 bases map to TRBD2. This CDR3 has 13 amino acids. Per germline, CDR1 SGHTA and CDR2 FQGNSA. The V and J ends lost 7 bases and 10 bases, in that order; junction bases with no gene match: 12. Here the CDR3 reads CASTLSGKGEQYF. The CDR3 DNA reads TGTGCCAGCACTCTTAGCGGGAAGGGGGAACAGTACTTC.

The J gene is TRBJ1-2, the V gene TRBV19, with unresolved D. The CDR3 is made up of 14 amino acids. Trimming stripped 6 bases from V and 4 bases from J, with 15 bases between. Germline values: CDR1 LNHDA, CDR2 SQIVND (reference sequence). The CDR3 nucleotides read TGTGCCAGTAGCAGCTCGGGTGAACTCTATGGCTACACCTTC. Translation: CASSSSGELYGYTF.

The count of this clone is one. This chain uses TRBV6-5 with TRBJ1-3; D perhaps matches TRBD1 (6 bases). From germline, CDR1 is MNHEY and CDR2 SVGAGI. Trimming cost V 5 bases and J 7 bases, with 18 bases left between them. This CDR3 spans 15 amino acids. CDR3 in amino acids: CASSQPGQPGNTIYF. CDR3 DNA: TGTGCCAGCAGTCAACCTGGACAGCCCGGGAACACCATATATTTT.

The chain uses TRBV5-1 and TRBJ1-4, with 10 bases identical to TRBD1. With V trimmed by 1 base and J by 8 bases, 5 bases remained unmatched. CDR3 size: 15 residues. Germline CDR1 is SGHRS and CDR2 is YFSETQ. The CDR3 here is CASSLQGQGNEKLFF. In DNA form, the CDR3 reads TGCGCCAGCAGCTTGCAGGGACAGGGGAACGAAAAACTGTTTTTT.

The chain couples TRBV9 to TRBJ1-4; TRBD1 might be the D (6 bases). This CDR3 is 15 amino acids long. Trimming pared 0 bases from V and 6 bases from J, leaving 12 bases between. The V gene's germline CDR1 is SGDLS and CDR2 YYNGEE. CDR3 protein: CASSVGRGWDEKLFF. The CDR3 bases are TGTGCCAGCAGCGTAGGCAGGGGTTGGGATGAAAAACTGTTTTTT.

CDR3 coding DNA: TGTGCCAGCAGCTTAGCCAGGGTTAATGAGCAGTTCTTC. It translates to CASSLARVNEQFF. The V and J genes are TRBV7-2 and TRBJ2-1, with D maybe TRBD1 (5 bases). Germline V gene lookup returns CDR1 SGHTA and CDR2 FQGNSA. V lost 0 bases and J lost 7, with 7 bases in between. The CDR3 totals 13 residues.

Note on this clone: At the DNA level, this CDR3 is encoded by other sequences in the same sample as well. The chain has TRBV11-3 and TRBJ2-1; 10 nucleotides match TRBD2. From germline, CDR1 is SGHNT and CDR2 YENEEA. The CDR3 extends over 15 amino acids. V shed 0 bases, J shed 7 bases, and the junction held 3 bases outside the gene matches. DNA for the CDR3: TGTGCCAGCAGCTTAGATAGCGGGGGGTATAATGAGCAGTTCTTC. This sequence encodes CASSLDSGGYNEQFF.

The gene calls are TRBV4-3 and TRBJ2-4; maybe TRBD1 (5 bases). The germline V gene encodes CDR1 LGHNA and CDR2 YSLEER. The CDR3 is 14 residues long. V lost 0 bases and J 5 bases, leaving 8 bases between the germline ends. The CDR3 loop is CASSQDQGQNIQYF. CDR3 DNA: TGCGCCAGCAGCCAAGATCAGGGCCAAAACATTCAGTACTTC.

The sample holds one count of this clone. The chain joins TRBV4-3 to TRBJ1-4, with 11 bases lining up with TRBD1. The CDR3 runs to 15 residues. From germline, CDR1 is LGHNA and CDR2 YSLEER. V lost 2 bases to trimming and J lost 6 bases; unmatched junction nucleotides: 2. CDR3 sequence: CASSQRTGGDEKLFF. CDR3 bases: TGCGCCAGCAGCCAAAGGACAGGGGGCGATGAAAAACTGTTTTTT.

This clone has only one observation. V usage is TRBV5-1 and J usage is TRBJ2-5, with 12 nucleotides matching TRBD1. The germline V gene has CDR1 SGHRS and CDR2 YFSETQ. V was clipped by 0 bases and J by 4 bases; unmatched bases: 7. The CDR3 runs to 17 residues. CDR3 bases: TGCGCCAGCAGCTTGGTCGGGGGACAGGGGGCACGAGAGACCCAGTACTTC. This codes for CASSLVGGQGARETQYF.

The rearrangement uses TRBV12-3 or TRBV12-4 and TRBJ1-1; D may be TRBD1 (5 bases). This CDR3 spans 13 amino acids. V was pared by 3 bases and J by 11 bases, with 16 bases between. The chain's CDR3 is CASSFATGPLAFF. The CDR3 DNA reads TGTGCCAGCAGTTTCGCCACAGGCCCTTTGGCTTTCTTT.

The rearrangement links TRBV2 to TRBJ1-1, with TRBD1 identical over 10 bases. The germline V gene has CDR1 SNHLY and CDR2 FYNNEI. The CDR3 length is 17 residues. With V trimmed by 4 bases and J by 1 base, 9 bases remained unmatched. The CDR3 is CASSGDRGSPKNTEAFF. The DNA of the CDR3 is TGTGCCAGCAGTGGGGACAGGGGAAGCCCGAAGAACACTGAAGCTTTCTTT. Together with reference TRBV2 and TRBJ1-1, the CDR3 gives the full variable domain: EPEVTQTPSHQVTQMGQEVILRCVPISNHLYFYWYRQILGQKVEFLVSFYNNEISEKSEIFDDQFSVERPDGSNFTLKIRSTKLEDSAMYFCASSGDRGSPKNTEAFFGQGTRLTVV.

The chain links TRBV24-1 to TRBJ2-3, with 7 bases that match TRBD2. The CDR3 extends over 16 amino acids. V lost 4 bases, J lost 3 bases, and 9 bases stayed unmatched. Looked up from germline, CDR1 is KGHDR and CDR2 is SFDVKD. The CDR3: CATSEGLGAGTDTQYF. The CDR3 DNA reads TGTGCCACCAGTGAAGGACTAGGCGCTGGGACAGATACGCAGTATTTT.

This rearrangement joins TRBV27 to TRBJ2-7; 8 bases agree with TRBD2. V was clipped by 6 bases and J by 2 bases; unmatched bases: 9. This CDR3 has 15 amino acids. CDR1 MNHEY and CDR2 SMNVEV come from the germline V gene (reference sequence). The CDR3 region has the DNA TGTGCCAGCAGCCCCTGGGGCGGGAGGACCTACGAGCAGTACTTC. It codes for CASSPWGGRTYEQYF.

The chain carries TRBV3-1 (or the pseudogene TRBV3-2) and TRBJ2-1; D is possibly TRBD2 (6 bases). CDR3 size: 18 residues. V was pared by 0 bases and J by 0 bases, with 15 bases between. Germline V CDR1 and CDR2: LGHDT, YNNKEL (reference sequence). CDR3 in amino acids: CASSQDISSVSSYNEQFF. The CDR3 region has the DNA TGTGCCAGCAGCCAAGATATCTCTAGCGTAAGCTCCTACAATGAGCAGTTCTTC.

This sequence joins TRBV4-1 and TRBJ1-1; TRBD1 aligns across 10 bases. The J segment lost 2 bases and the V segment lost 3 bases, leaving 9 bases of the junction unmatched. In germline, CDR1 is MGHRA, CDR2 YSYEKL. The CDR3 contains 17 residues. The CDR3 DNA is TGCGCCAGCAGCCAGTACGACAGGGGGCTATTTAACACTGAAGCTTTCTTT. Its translation is CASSQYDRGLFNTEAFF.

The gene calls are TRBV3-1 (or the pseudogene TRBV3-2) and TRBJ2-5; 7 bases are a match to TRBD2. The CDR3 extends over 15 amino acids. Trimming removed 1 base from V and 5 bases from J; junction bases left unmatched: 7. Germline CDR1 is LGHDT and CDR2 is YNNKEL (reference sequence). The CDR3, as DNA: TGTGCCAGCAGCCAAGGTGGGAGGGCGGGGGAGACCCAGTACTTC. Protein product: CASSQGGRAGETQYF.